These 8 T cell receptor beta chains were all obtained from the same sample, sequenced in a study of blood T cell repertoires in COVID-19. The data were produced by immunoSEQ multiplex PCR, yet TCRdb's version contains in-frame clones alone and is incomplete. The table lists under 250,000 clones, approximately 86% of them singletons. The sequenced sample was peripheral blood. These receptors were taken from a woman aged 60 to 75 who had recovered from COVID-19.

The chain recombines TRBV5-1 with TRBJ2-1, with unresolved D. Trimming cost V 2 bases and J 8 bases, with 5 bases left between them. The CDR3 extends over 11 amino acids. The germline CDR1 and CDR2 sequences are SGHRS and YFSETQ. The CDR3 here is CASSFTDEQFF. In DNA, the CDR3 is TGCGCCAGCAGCTTTACGGATGAGCAGTTCTTC.

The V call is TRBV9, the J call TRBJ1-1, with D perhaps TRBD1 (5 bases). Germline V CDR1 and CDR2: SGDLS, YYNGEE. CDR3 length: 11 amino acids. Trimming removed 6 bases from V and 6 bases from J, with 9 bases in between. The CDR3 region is CASTSGAEAFF. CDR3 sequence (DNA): TGTGCCAGCACCTCGGGGGCTGAAGCTTTCTTT.

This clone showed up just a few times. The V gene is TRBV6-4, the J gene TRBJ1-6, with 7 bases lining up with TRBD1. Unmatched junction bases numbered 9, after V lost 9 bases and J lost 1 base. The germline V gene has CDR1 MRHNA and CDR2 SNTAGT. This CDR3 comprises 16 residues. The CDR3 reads CARGLGGESYNSPLHF. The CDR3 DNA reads TGTGCCAGGGGGTTAGGGGGCGAATCCTATAATTCACCCCTCCACTTT.

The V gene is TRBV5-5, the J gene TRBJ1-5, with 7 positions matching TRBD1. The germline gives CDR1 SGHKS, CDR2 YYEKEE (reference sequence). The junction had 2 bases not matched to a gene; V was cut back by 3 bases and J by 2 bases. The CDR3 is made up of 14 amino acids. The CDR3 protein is CASSSTGGNQPQHF. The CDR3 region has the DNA TGTGCCAGCAGCTCTACAGGGGGCAATCAGCCCCAGCATTTT.

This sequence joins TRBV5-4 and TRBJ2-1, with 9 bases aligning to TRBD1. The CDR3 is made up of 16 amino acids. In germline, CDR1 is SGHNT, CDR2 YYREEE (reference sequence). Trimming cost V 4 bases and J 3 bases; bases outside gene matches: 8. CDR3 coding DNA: TGTGCCAGCAGCAGATCACAGGGGGCAGGCTACAATGAGCAGTTCTTC. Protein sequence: CASSRSQGAGYNEQFF.

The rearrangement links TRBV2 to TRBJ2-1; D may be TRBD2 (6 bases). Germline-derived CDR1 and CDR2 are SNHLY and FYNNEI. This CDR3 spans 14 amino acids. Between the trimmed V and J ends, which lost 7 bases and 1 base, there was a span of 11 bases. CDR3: CASMSGVSYNEQFF. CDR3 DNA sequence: TGTGCCAGCATGTCGGGGGTGTCCTACAATGAGCAGTTCTTC.

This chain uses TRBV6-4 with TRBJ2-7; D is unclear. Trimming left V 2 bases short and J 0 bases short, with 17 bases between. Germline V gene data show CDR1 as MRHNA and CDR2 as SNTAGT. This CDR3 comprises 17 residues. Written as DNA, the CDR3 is TGTGCCAGCAGTGACCCGAAGAAAGCCGGTAGCTCCTACGAGCAGTACTTC. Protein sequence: CASSDPKKAGSSYEQYF.

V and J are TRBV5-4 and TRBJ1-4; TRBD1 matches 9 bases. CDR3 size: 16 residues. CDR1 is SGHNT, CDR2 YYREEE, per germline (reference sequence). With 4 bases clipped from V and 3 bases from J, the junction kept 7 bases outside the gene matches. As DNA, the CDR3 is TGTGCCAGCAGCCCAGGACAGGGGCCCCCTAATGAAAAACTGTTTTTT. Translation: CASSPGQGPPNEKLFF.